This T cell receptor beta chain was retrieved from a study of blood T cell repertoires in COVID-19 (dated by TCRdb to the early 2020s). Regarding the study in general: Samples from collaborators originated in the United States, Italy and Spain and spanned both the acute and convalescent phases of COVID-19. The sample metadata nearly always contained a de-identified subject ID, COVID-19 status, age in years and sex. HLA class I and class II types, where available, came from metadata supplied by the sample provider rather than from assay-based typing. The prospective study material was composed of cDNA or gDNA derived from T cells, B-cell-depleted T cells, or PBMCs. Subjects who had been exposed to COVID-19, were actively infected with it, or had recovered from it provided the deeply sampled blood TCRbeta repertoires that made up the dataset. The samples were drawn from two sources: the first 160 participants of the ongoing ImmuneRACE study, and some 1,300 subjects contributed by 6 global collaborators. A freely available public database, intended as a resource for researchers studying the immune response to SARS-CoV-2, is where the repertoires were released. Results the study describes overall, beyond this receptor: Clinical and demographic metadata were provided uncurated, with the amount varying by source and participant.

TCRbeta CDR3 regions were amplified from genomic DNA by means of the immunoSEQ Assay, a bias-controlled multiplex PCR. Concerning the study's data processing: The number of nucleated cells in each sample was estimated from the amplification of reference gene primers within the assay. To quantify the absolute abundance of each unique TCRbeta CDR3 rearrangement, sequence reads were collapsed and filtered. For each sample, productive Simpson clonality was calculated as the square root of Simpson's diversity index over productive rearrangements. This is the immuneACCESS table as TCRdb keeps it, with only in-frame sequences that have V and J called. A part of the clones is gone; compared with another copy, unresolved V genes explain less than half, and the rest is unexplained. The DNA gave D and trimming, while V, J and clone size come from that table. The sample table shows a few hundred thousand clones, and approximately 88% are seen once. Clones ranked in the top ten supply around 1.9% of the sample.

Enrolling through a virtual design, the prospective study's participants ranged in age from roughly 18 to 90 years and lived across 20 to 25 United States geographic areas. In the prospective study, cohorts were assigned on the basis of participant-reported clinical history obtained from a screening survey and a study questionnaire. Recovered participants in ImmuneRACE Cohort 3 were defined as having two consecutive negative NP/OP PCR tests, clearance from a healthcare professional, or resolution of symptoms. In the prospective study, whole blood, serum and a nasopharyngeal or oropharyngeal swab were collected from each participant by mobile phlebotomists. Over a roughly two-month period, participants in the prospective study had the option of providing additional blood draws and questionnaires. Before DNA extraction, prospective study blood samples were shipped either frozen or at room temperature.

As to this clone: Its antigen target is currently unknown. The sample holds no much larger clone one base away, and base qualities are not on file.

Spanning cysteine to phenylalanine, the CDR3 consists of 13 amino acids. Left in the record is the CDR3 DNA by itself, 39 bases read in frame from the first base. As encoded in the germline V gene, CDR1 is MNHEY while CDR2 is SVGEGT. The V end loses 6 bases and the J end loses 8 bases, and a stretch of 16 bases separates them. Sequenced material: PBMCs or T cells enriched from blood (not recorded which). The receptor was derived from a woman aged 40 to 55 who had recovered from COVID-19. The sequence is built from TRBV6-2 or TRBV6-3 and TRBJ1-2; TRBD1 is perhaps the D gene, given 6 matching bases. The DNA is TGTGCCAGCAGCCCCCTCACAGGGCGAGGCTACACCTTC. Its product reads: CASSPLTGRGYTF.